This T cell receptor (beta chain) was sequenced for a study of blood T cell repertoires in COVID-19 (dated by TCRdb to the early 2020s). About the full investigation: Samples from collaborators originated in the United States, Italy and Spain and spanned both the acute and convalescent phases of COVID-19. The prospective study material was composed of cDNA or gDNA derived from T cells, B-cell-depleted T cells, or PBMCs. Subjects who had been exposed to COVID-19, were actively infected with it, or had recovered from it provided the deeply sampled blood TCRbeta repertoires that made up the dataset. The repertoires were made available in a free public database intended to serve as a resource for research on the immune response to SARS-CoV-2. The samples were drawn from the first 160 participants of the ongoing ImmuneRACE study and from roughly 1,300 subjects provided by 6 global collaborators. The sample metadata nearly always contained a de-identified subject ID, COVID-19 status, age in years and sex. Where HLA class I and class II types were available, the types were taken from metadata supplied by the sample provider, not from assay-based typing.

The germline V gene (reference sequence) gives CDR1 as PRHDT and CDR2 as FYEKMQ. Counted from cysteine to phenylalanine, this CDR3 has 15 amino acids. The kept DNA is CDR3 alone, 45 bases in frame from the first base. The V end gives up 5 bases and the J end 5 bases, leaving 8 bases in the junction not matched to a gene. This clone appeared a few times. Its antigen remains unidentified. The record has no base qualities; no much larger clone is one base away. The immunoSEQ Assay, a bias-controlled multiplex PCR, was used to amplify TCRbeta CDR3 regions from genomic DNA. Concerning the study's data processing: Nucleated cell counts per sample were estimated from amplification of reference gene primers within the assay. Sequence reads were collapsed and filtered to measure the absolute abundance of every unique TCRbeta CDR3 rearrangement. For each sample, productive Simpson clonality was calculated as the square root of Simpson's diversity index across productive rearrangements. The immuneACCESS repertoire file appears here via TCRdb, limited to in-frame rearrangements. These files lack a portion of the clones; in checked studies, under half of the deficit traces to unresolved V genes, and the cause of the others is not known. V and J calls and clone size come straight from that table; D and trimming were deduced from the DNA. Within this sample are a few hundred thousand clones, with roughly four fifths of them counted one time only. 7.4% of the sample comes from the top ten.

The collaborating institutions used their own protocols to collect whole blood in K2EDTA tubes. For TCRbeta analysis, collaborators shipped samples in one of three forms: frozen whole blood, isolated PBMCs, or DNA extracted from either of those sample types. Overall results and qualifications from the work: The quantity of clinical and demographic metadata differed by source and by participant and was supplied without curation.

Sequenced input: peripheral blood. The clonotype originates from a woman aged 45-60 years with acute or convalescent COVID-19. The rearrangement combines TRBV13 with TRBJ1-1; TRBD1 matches 10 bases in the middle. For the CDR3, the sequence is CASSPMRQGATEAFF. The bases are TGTGCCAGCAGCCCCATGCGACAGGGGGCGACTGAAGCTTTCTTT.